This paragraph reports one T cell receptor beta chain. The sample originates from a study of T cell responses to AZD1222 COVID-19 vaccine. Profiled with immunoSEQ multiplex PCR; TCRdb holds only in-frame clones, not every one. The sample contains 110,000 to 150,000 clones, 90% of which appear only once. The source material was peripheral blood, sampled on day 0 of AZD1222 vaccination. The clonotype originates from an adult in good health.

CDR3 DNA sequence: TGTGCCATCAGTGAGTCTGGACGGATATACAATGAGCAGTTCTTC. This encodes CAISESGRIYNEQFF. The chain uses TRBV10-3 and TRBJ2-1, with D uncertain. Trimming took off 0 bases at V and 4 bases at J, with 10 bases between the two ends. The CDR3 has 15 residues. Looked up from germline, CDR1 is ENHRY and CDR2 is SYGVKD.